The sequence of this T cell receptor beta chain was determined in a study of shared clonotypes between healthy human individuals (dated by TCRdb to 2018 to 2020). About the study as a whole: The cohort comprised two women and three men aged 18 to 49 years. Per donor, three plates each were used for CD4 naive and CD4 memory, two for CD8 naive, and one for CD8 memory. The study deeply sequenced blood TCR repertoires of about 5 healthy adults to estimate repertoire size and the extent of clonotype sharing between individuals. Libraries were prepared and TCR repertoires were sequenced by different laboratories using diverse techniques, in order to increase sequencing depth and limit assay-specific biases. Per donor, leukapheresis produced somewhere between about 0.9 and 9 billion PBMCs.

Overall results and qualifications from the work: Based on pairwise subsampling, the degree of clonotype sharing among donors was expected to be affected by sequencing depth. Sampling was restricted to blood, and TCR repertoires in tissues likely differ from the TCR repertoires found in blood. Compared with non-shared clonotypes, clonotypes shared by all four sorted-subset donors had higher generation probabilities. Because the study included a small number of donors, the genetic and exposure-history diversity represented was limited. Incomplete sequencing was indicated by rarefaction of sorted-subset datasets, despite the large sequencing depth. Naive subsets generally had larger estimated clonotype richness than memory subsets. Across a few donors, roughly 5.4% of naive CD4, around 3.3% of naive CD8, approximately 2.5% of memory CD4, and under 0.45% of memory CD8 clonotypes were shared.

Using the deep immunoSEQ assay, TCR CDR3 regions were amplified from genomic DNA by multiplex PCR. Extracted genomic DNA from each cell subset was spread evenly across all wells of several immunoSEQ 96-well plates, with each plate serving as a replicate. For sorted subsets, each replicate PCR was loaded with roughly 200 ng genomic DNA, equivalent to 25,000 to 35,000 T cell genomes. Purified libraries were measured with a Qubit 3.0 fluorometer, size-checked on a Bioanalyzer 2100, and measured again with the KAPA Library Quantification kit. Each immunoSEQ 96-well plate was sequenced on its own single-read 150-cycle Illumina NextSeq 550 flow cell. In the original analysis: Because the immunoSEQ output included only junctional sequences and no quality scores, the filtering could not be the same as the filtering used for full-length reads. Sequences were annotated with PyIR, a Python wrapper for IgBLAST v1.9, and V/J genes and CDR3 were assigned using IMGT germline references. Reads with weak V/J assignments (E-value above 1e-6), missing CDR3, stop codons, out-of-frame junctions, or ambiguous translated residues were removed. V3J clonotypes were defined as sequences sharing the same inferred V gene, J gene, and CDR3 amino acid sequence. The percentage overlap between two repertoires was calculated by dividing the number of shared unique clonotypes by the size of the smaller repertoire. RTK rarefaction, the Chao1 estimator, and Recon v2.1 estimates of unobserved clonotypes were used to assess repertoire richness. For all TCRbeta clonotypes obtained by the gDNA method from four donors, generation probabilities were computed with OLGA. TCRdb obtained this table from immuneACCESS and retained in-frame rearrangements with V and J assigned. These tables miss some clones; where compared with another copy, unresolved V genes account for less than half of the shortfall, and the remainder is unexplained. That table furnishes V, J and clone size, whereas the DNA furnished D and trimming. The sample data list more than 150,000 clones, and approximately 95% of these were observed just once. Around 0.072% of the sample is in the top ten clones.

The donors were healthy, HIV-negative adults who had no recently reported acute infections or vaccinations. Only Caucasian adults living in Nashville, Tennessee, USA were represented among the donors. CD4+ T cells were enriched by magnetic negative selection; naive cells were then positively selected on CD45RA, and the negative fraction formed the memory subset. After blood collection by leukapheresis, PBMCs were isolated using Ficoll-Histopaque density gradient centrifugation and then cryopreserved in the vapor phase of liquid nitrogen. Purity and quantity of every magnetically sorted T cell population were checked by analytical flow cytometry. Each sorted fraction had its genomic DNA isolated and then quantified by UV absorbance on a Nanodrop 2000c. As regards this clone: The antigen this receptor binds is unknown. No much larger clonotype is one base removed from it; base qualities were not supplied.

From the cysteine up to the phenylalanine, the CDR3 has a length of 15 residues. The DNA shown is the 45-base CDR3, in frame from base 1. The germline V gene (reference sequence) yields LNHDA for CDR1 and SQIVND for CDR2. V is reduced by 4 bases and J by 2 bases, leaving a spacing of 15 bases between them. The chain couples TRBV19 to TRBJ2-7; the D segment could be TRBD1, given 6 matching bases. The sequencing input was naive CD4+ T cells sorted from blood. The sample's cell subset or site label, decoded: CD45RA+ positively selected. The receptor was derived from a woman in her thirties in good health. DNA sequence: TGTGCCAGTAGTAAACAGGGCCACTTTACCTACGAGCAGTACTTC. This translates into CASSKQGHFTYEQYF.